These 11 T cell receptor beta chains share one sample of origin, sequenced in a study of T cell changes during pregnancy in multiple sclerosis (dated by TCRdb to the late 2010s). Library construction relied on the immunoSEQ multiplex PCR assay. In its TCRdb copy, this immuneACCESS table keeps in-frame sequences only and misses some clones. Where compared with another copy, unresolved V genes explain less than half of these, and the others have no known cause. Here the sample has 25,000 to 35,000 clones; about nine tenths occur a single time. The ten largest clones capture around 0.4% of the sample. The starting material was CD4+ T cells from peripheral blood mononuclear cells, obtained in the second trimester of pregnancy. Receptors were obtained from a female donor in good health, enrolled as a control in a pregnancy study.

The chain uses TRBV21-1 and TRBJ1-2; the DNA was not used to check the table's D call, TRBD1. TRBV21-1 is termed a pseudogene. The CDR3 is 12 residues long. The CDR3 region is CASTDRGHGYTF. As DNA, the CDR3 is TGTGCCAGCACCGACAGGGGGCATGGCTACACCTTC.

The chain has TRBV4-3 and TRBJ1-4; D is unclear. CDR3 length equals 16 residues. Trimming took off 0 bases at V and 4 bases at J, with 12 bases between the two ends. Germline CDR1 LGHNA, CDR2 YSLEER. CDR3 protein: CASSQDGLRYNEKLFF. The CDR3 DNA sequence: TGCGCCAGCAGCCAAGATGGGCTCCGGTATAATGAAAAACTGTTTTTT.

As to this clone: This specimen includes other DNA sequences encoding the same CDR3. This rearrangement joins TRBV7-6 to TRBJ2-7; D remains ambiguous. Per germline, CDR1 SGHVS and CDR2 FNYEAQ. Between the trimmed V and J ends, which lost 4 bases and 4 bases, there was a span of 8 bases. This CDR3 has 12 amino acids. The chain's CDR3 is CASSSDRYEQYF. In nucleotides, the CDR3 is TGTGCCAGCAGCTCAGATCGATACGAGCAGTACTTC.

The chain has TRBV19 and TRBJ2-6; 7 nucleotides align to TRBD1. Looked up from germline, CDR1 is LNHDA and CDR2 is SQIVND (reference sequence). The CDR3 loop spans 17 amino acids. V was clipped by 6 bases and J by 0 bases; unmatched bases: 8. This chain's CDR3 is CASRLGQGVSGANVLTF. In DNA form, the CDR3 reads TGTGCCAGTAGGTTAGGGCAGGGGGTCTCTGGGGCCAACGTCCTGACTTTC.

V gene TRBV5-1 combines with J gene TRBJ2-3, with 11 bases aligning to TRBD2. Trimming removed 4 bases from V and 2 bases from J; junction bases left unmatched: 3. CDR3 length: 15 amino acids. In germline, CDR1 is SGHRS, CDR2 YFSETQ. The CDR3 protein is CASSPGLAVTDTQYF. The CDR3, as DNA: TGCGCCAGCAGCCCGGGACTAGCGGTCACAGATACGCAGTATTTT.

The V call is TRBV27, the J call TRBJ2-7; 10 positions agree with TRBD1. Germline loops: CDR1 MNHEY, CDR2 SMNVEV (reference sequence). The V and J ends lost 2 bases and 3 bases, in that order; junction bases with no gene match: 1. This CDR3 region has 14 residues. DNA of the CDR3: TGTGCCAGCAGTTTAGGACAGGGGGACTACGAGCAGTACTTC. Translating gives CASSLGQGDYEQYF.

CDR3 in amino acids: CASREEGAFYGYTF. CDR3 coding DNA: TGTGCCAGCAGGGAGGAGGGGGCATTCTATGGCTACACCTTC. This sequence joins TRBV6-6 and TRBJ1-2, with 7 bases aligning to TRBD1. CDR3 length equals 14 residues. Germline CDR1 and CDR2: MNHNY and SVGAGI (reference sequence). The V segment lost 6 bases and the J segment 4 bases; nucleotides outside the gene matches: 8.

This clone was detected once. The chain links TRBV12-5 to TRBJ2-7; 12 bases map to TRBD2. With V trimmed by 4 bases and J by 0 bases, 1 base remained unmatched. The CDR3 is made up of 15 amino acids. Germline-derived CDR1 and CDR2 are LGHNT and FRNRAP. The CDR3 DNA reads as TGTGCTAGTGGTTCGGGACTAGCGGGCTCCTACGAGCAGTACTTC. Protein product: CASGSGLAGSYEQYF.

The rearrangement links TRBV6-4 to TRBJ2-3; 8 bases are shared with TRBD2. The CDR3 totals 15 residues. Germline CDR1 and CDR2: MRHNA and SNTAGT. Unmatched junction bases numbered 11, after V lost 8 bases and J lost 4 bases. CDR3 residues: CASGQSGRSADTQYF. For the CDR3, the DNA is TGTGCCAGCGGGCAAAGCGGGAGAAGCGCAGATACGCAGTATTTT.

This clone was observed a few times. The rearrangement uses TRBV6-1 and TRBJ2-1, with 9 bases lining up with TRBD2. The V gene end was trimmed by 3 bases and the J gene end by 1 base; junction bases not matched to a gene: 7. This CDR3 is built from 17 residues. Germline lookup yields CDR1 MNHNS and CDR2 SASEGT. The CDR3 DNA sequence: TGTGCCAGCAGTGAGAGGGGCGGGAGGGGGTCCTACAATGAGCAGTTCTTC. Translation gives CASSERGGRGSYNEQFF.

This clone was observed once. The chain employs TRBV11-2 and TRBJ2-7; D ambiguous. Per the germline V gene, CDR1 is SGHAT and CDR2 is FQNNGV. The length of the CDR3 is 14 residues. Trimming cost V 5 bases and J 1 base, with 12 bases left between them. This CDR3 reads CASSLLMTSYEQYF. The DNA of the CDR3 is TGTGCCAGCAGCCTTCTGATGACATCCTACGAGCAGTACTTC.